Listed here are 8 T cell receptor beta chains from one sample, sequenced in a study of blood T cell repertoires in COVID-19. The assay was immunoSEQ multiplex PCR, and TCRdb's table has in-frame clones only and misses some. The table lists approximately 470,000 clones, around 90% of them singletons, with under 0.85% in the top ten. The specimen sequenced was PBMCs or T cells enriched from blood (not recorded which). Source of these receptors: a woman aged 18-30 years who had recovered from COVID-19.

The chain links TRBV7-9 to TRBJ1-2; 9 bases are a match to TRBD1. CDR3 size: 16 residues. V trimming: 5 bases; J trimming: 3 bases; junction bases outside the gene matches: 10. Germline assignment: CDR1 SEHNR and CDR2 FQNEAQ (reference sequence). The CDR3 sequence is CASSRTGEMGDYGYTF. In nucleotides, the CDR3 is TGTGCCAGCAGCCGGACAGGGGAGATGGGGGACTATGGCTACACCTTC.

CDR3 in amino acids: CASSQLSLEGGTDTQYF. CDR3 coding DNA: TGTGCCAGCAGCCAACTGTCCTTAGAGGGTGGCACAGATACGCAGTATTTT. The V gene is TRBV4-2, the J gene TRBJ2-3, with TRBD2 as a possible D gene (5 bases). Trimming shortened V by 2 bases and J by 1 base, and 16 bases separated the two germline ends. Per the germline V gene, CDR1 is LGHNA and CDR2 is YNFKEQ. This CDR3 spans 17 amino acids.

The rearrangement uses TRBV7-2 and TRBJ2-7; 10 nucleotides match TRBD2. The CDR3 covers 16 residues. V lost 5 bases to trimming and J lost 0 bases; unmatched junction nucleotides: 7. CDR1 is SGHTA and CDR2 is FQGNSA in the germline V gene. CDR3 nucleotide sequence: TGTGCCAGCAGCCCCAGCGGACTAGCGGCCTCCTACGAGCAGTACTTC. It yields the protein CASSPSGLAASYEQYF.

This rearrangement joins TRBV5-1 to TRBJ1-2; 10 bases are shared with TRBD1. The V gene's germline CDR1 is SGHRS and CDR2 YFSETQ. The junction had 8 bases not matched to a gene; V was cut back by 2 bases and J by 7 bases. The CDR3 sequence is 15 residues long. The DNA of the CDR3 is TGCGCCAGCAGCTTAATACCGGGACAGGGGTCTGGCTACACCTTC. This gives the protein CASSLIPGQGSGYTF.

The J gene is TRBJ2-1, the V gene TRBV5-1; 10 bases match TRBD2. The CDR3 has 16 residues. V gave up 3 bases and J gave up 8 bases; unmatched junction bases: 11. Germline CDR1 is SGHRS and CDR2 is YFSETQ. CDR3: CASSWEALAGVYEQFF. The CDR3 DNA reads TGCGCCAGCAGCTGGGAGGCCCTAGCGGGGGTCTATGAGCAGTTCTTC.

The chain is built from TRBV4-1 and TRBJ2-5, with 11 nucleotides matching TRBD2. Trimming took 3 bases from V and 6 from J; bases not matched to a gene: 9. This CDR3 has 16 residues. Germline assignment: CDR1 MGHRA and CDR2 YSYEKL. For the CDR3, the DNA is TGCGCCAGCAGCCAGCACACTAGCGGGGGCAAGCAGACCCAGTACTTC. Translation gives CASSQHTSGGKQTQYF.

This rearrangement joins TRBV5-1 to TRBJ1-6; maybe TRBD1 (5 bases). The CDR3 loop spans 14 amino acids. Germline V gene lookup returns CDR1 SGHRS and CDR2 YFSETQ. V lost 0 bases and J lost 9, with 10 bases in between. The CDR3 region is CASSLGSRVSPLHF. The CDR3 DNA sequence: TGCGCCAGCAGCTTGGGTTCCAGGGTTTCACCCCTCCACTTT.

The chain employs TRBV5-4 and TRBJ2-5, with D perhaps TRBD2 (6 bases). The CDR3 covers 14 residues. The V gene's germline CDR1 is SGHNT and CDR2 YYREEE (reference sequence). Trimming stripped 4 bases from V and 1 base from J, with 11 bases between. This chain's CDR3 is CASSLGGTQETQYF. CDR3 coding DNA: TGTGCCAGCAGCCTTGGCGGGACCCAAGAGACCCAGTACTTC.